The entry below describes one T cell receptor (beta chain). Roughly 10 milliliters was the volume of peripheral blood drawn from each donor. These data are taken from a study of blood T cells in healthy people across ages. Trimming left V 0 bases short and J 3 bases short, with 9 bases between. This CDR3 has 14 amino acids. Germline V gene data show CDR1 as LNHNV and CDR2 as YYDKDF (reference sequence). Sample-barcoded 5' priming and a J-beta primer mix drove a second PCR of roughly 7 to 11 cycles. One entry per CDR3 protein results from TCRdb running MiXCR on the 5' RACE reads. The repertoire holds 1.5 million to 2 million distinct CDR3 sequences, around half seen once, with less than 2.5% in the top ten.

The sample was blood. This receptor was taken from a woman in her thirties or forties in good health. The chain couples TRBV15 to TRBJ2-7; D is unresolved. The CDR3, as DNA: TGTGCCACCAGCAGAGATCTAGGGATCTACGAGCAGTACTTC. Protein: CATSRDLGIYEQYF.